These 22 T cell receptor beta chains originate from one sample sequenced in a study of blood T cell repertoires in COVID-19. Repertoires were generated with immunoSEQ multiplex PCR, while TCRdb's copy carries only in-frame clones and drops some. Of 150,000 to 200,000 clones detected, 70% to 90% appear once; the ten largest clones hold roughly 9.1%. Sequenced input: peripheral blood. These receptors all stem from a man in his forties or fifties with active or convalescent COVID-19.

J is TRBJ1-4 and V is TRBV6-5; 7 nucleotides line up with TRBD1. V lost 0 bases and J lost 2; bases outside the gene matches: 0. The CDR3 runs to 15 residues. Germline V gene lookup returns CDR1 MNHEY and CDR2 SVGAGI. The CDR3 nucleotides read TGTGCCAGCAGTTACTCGACAGGGACTAATGAAAAACTGTTTTTT. Amino acid sequence: CASSYSTGTNEKLFF.

The chain couples TRBV5-1 to TRBJ2-1; 10 nucleotides align to TRBD1. The CDR3 loop spans 19 amino acids. With V trimmed by 5 bases and J by 4 bases, 18 bases remained unmatched. Per germline, CDR1 SGHRS and CDR2 YFSETQ. The CDR3 DNA sequence: TGCGCCAGCAGGGAGTTCGGCCGTGTACGGGACAGGGGTTACAATGAGCAGTTCTTC. Encoded protein: CASREFGRVRDRGYNEQFF. The full variable domain, with the rest looked up from reference TRBV5-1 and TRBJ2-1, is KAGVTQTPRYLIKTRGQQVTLSCSPISGHRSVSWYQQTPGQGLQFLFEYFSETQRNKGNFPGRFSGRQFSNSRSEMNVSTLELGDSALYLCASREFGRVRDRGYNEQFFGPGTRLTVL.

J is TRBJ1-4 and V is TRBV7-2, with a tentative D call TRBD1 (6 bases). V dropped 4 bases and J dropped 7 bases, with 13 bases sitting between them. The germline V gene has CDR1 SGHTA and CDR2 FQGNSA. The CDR3 runs 14 residues. The CDR3 loop reads CASSSQGWGEKLFF. CDR3 nucleotide sequence: TGTGCCAGCAGCTCCCAGGGGTGGGGTGAAAAACTGTTTTTT.

This chain links TRBV9 with TRBJ2-6; the D gene is possibly TRBD1 (5 bases). Germline CDR1 reads SGDLS; CDR2 reads YYNGEE. Trimming took off 1 base at V and 1 base at J, with 21 bases between the two ends. CDR3 size: 20 residues. CDR3 loop: CASSVNRRKGKSSGANVLTF. The CDR3 DNA reads TGTGCCAGCAGCGTAAACCGGCGGAAGGGGAAGTCATCTGGGGCCAACGTCCTGACTTTC.

This clone has just one count. The V call is TRBV3-1 (or the pseudogene TRBV3-2), the J call TRBJ2-5, with a tentative D call TRBD2 (6 bases). Germline CDR1 and CDR2: LGHDT and YNNKEL (reference sequence). The V end lost 2 bases, the J end lost 5 bases, and 15 bases lay between the germline ends. The CDR3 is 15 residues long. The CDR3 is CASSQLPGSGETQYF. The CDR3 coding sequence is TGTGCCAGCAGCCAACTCCCAGGGAGCGGGGAGACCCAGTACTTC.

The chain uses TRBV3-1 (or the pseudogene TRBV3-2) and TRBJ2-5; D is unclear. V lost 0 bases and J 2 bases, leaving 13 bases between the germline ends. The CDR3 extends over 16 amino acids. Germline values: CDR1 LGHDT, CDR2 YNNKEL (reference sequence). CDR3 nucleotide sequence: TGTGCCAGCAGCCAAGATCCGGGTAATCGACAAGAGACCCAGTACTTC. Protein sequence: CASSQDPGNRQETQYF.

The V and J genes are TRBV21-1 and TRBJ2-6; the table gives TRBD1 as D, unverified against the DNA. TRBV21-1 is a recognized pseudogene. The CDR3 has 17 amino acids. In nucleotides, the CDR3 is TGTGCCAGCAGCAATGCCCGACAGGGCTCTGGGGCCAACGTCCTGACTTTC. The encoded protein is CASSNARQGSGANVLTF.

The chain is built from TRBV28 and TRBJ1-3; D is unclear. Germline V gene lookup returns CDR1 MDHEN and CDR2 SYDVKM. The ends were cut back, 5 bases at V and 2 bases at J, with 13 bases in the middle. The CDR3 runs 15 residues. This chain's CDR3 is CASSKGGLTGNTIYF. CDR3 nucleotide sequence: TGTGCCAGCAGTAAAGGTGGACTGACTGGAAACACCATATATTTT.

The CDR3 is CASSKQGATYEQYF. The CDR3 bases are TGTGCCAGCAGCAAACAGGGGGCCACCTACGAGCAGTACTTC. This sequence joins TRBV7-2 and TRBJ2-7; 9 bases match TRBD1. The V gene end was trimmed by 5 bases and the J gene end by 2 bases; junction bases not matched to a gene: 4. This CDR3 spans 14 amino acids. CDR1 and CDR2 (germline): SGHTA, FQGNSA.

V usage is TRBV28 and J usage is TRBJ1-3; 8 nucleotides align to TRBD1. CDR3 length: 16 residues. From germline, CDR1 is MDHEN and CDR2 SYDVKM. The junction had 10 bases not matched to a gene; V was cut back by 5 bases and J by 4 bases. The CDR3 spells CASSPPDRVLGNTIYF. CDR3 bases: TGTGCCAGCAGTCCCCCGGACAGGGTGTTGGGAAACACCATATATTTT. Full variable domain (rest looked up from reference TRBV28 and TRBJ1-3): DVKVTQSSRYLVKRTGEKVFLECVQDMDHENMFWYRQDPGLGLRLIYFSYDVKMKEKGDIPEGYSVSREKKERFSLILESASTNQTSMYLCASSPPDRVLGNTIYFGEGSWLTVV.

V usage is TRBV7-6 and J usage is TRBJ2-5; tentative D call: TRBD1 (7 bases). CDR3 length equals 19 residues. Between the trimmed V and J ends, which lost 5 bases and 4 bases, there was a span of 29 bases. CDR1 is SGHVS, CDR2 FNYEAQ, per germline. The CDR3 DNA sequence: TGTGCCAGCAGCCGTACCACGCTAACCAGGGGGGTCTTTGGAGAGACCCAGTACTTC. It specifies CASSRTTLTRGVFGETQYF.

This clone was seen a single time. This chain joins TRBV19 and TRBJ2-3; 11 bases are shared with TRBD1. This CDR3 contains 15 residues. Unmatched junction bases numbered 4, after V lost 5 bases and J lost 3 bases. The germline CDR1 and CDR2 sequences are LNHDA and SQIVND (reference sequence). The chain's CDR3 is CASSQDRGRTDTQYF. For the CDR3, the DNA is TGTGCCAGTAGTCAGGACAGGGGGCGAACAGATACGCAGTATTTT.

The chain combines TRBV5-1 with TRBJ2-1; the D is unclear. The germline V gene encodes CDR1 SGHRS and CDR2 YFSETQ. The CDR3 totals 12 residues. The V gene lost 1 base and the J gene lost 5 bases, with 4 bases spanning the gap. The CDR3: CASSLTDNEQFF. CDR3 nucleotides: TGCGCCAGCAGCTTGACAGACAATGAGCAGTTCTTC.

This chain connects TRBV7-2 to TRBJ2-7, with TRBD2 matching over 8 bases. This CDR3 has 16 amino acids. Per germline, CDR1 SGHTA and CDR2 FQGNSA. Trimming removed 1 base from V and 2 bases from J; junction bases left unmatched: 7. This CDR3 reads CASSLVPAGAPYEQYF. The CDR3 nucleotides are TGTGCCAGCAGCTTAGTTCCAGCGGGGGCACCCTACGAGCAGTACTTC.

This clone was detected only a few times. The chain combines TRBV7-2 with TRBJ1-3, with 9 bases that match TRBD1. Germline CDR1 reads SGHTA; CDR2 reads FQGNSA. Trimming at V came to 5 bases and at J to 8 bases, leaving 7 bases not matched to a gene. The CDR3 totals 14 residues. In nucleotides, the CDR3 is TGTGCCAGCAGCATGAGGACAGGGGAGGACACCATATATTTT. Protein: CASSMRTGEDTIYF.

This clone was counted a single time. The rearrangement uses TRBV2 and TRBJ2-5; no clear D. V lost 7 bases to trimming and J lost 5 bases, with 8 bases between them. The CDR3 is 11 amino acids. Germline values: CDR1 SNHLY, CDR2 FYNNEI. CDR3 in amino acids: CASNNGETQYF. The CDR3, as DNA: TGTGCCAGCAACAACGGGGAGACCCAGTACTTC.

This clone was observed a single time. The chain employs TRBV6-1 and TRBJ1-5; D gene ambiguous. The germline V gene encodes CDR1 MNHNS and CDR2 SASEGT. The CDR3 consists of 13 residues. Trimming left V 3 bases short and J 4 bases short, with 7 bases between. The CDR3: CASSDVGNQPQHF. CDR3 DNA: TGTGCCAGCAGTGACGTCGGGAATCAGCCCCAGCATTTT.

The chain couples TRBV5-6 to TRBJ2-3, with D possibly matching TRBD2 (6 bases). The germline V and J ends were trimmed by 4 bases and 6 bases, with 21 bases remaining between them. The CDR3 has 16 residues. Germline CDR1 SGHDT, CDR2 YYEEEE. The chain's CDR3 is CASSPGGAHQVDTQYF. CDR3 bases: TGTGCCAGCAGCCCCGGAGGGGCACACCAGGTCGATACGCAGTATTTT.

This chain uses TRBV5-1 with TRBJ2-2, with 8 bases fitting TRBD2. V was pared by 4 bases and J by 1 base, with 3 bases of the junction left unmatched. The CDR3 sequence is 15 residues long. Germline lookup yields CDR1 SGHRS and CDR2 YFSETQ. For the CDR3, the DNA is TGCGCCAGCAGCCTGCTAGCGGGGAACACCGGGGAGCTGTTTTTT. Amino acids: CASSLLAGNTGELFF.

V is TRBV6-2 or TRBV6-3 and J is TRBJ2-3; 8 nucleotides agree with TRBD2. The CDR3 runs to 16 residues. V lost 2 bases and J lost 4; bases outside the gene matches: 8. Germline assignment: CDR1 MNHEY and CDR2 SVGEGT. The CDR3 DNA follows: TGTGCCAGCAGTTACCCAGGACTAGCCGGCGCAGATACGCAGTATTTT. As protein: CASSYPGLAGADTQYF.

The chain links TRBV5-1 to TRBJ1-3; the match to TRBD1 covers 8 bases. The CDR3 loop spans 15 amino acids. The germline CDR1 and CDR2 sequences are SGHRS and YFSETQ. V dropped 4 bases and J dropped 2; count of bases not matched to a gene: 5. CDR3 coding DNA: TGCGCCAGCAGCCTCTGGACAGGGACTGGAAACACCATATATTTT. Its protein product is CASSLWTGTGNTIYF.

The rearrangement uses TRBV3-1 (or the pseudogene TRBV3-2) and TRBJ1-2; D ambiguous. The germline V gene encodes CDR1 LGHDT and CDR2 YNNKEL (reference sequence). Trimming pared 0 bases from V and 8 bases from J, leaving 10 bases between. CDR3 length: 13 amino acids. DNA of the CDR3: TGTGCCAGCAGCCAAGATCTGGGAGGAGGCTACACCTTC. This translates into CASSQDLGGGYTF.